The source of this T cell receptor (beta chain) is a study of T-cell reconstitution after alpha-beta-depleted transplantation in children. CDR1 is DFQATT, CDR2 SNEGSKA, per germline (reference sequence). This CDR3 region has 14 residues. The TCRbeta library was prepared with unique molecular identifiers. In TCRdb, the PCR reads were re-called with MiXCR into one record per CDR3 protein. The table records some 200,000 distinct CDR3 sequences, 8% to 10% of them present only once. The sequencing used PBMCs from the stem cell graft donor, collected from the stem cell graft. The sequence was collected from a human donor who donated a stem cell graft to a child with acute lymphoblastic leukemia. The chain links TRBV20-1 to TRBJ1-5; D is undetermined. The CDR3 DNA reads TGCTGGGCTAGAGACGTTAATAGCAATCAGCCCCAGCATTTT. Translation gives CWARDVNSNQPQHF.